This paragraph reports one T cell receptor (beta chain). The data stem from a study of cytomegalovirus exposure and HLA in healthy donors. This CDR3 contains 14 residues. V lost 5 bases and J lost 2; bases outside the gene matches: 4. The germline V gene has CDR1 LGHNA and CDR2 YNFKEQ. From the approximately 120-subject validation cohort, which was separate from the roughly 610-subject first cohort, the donors were drawn. Clones were read by immunoSEQ multiplex PCR, and TCRdb kept only the in-frame ones, dropping some. This table has some 76,000 clones, 85% to 95% appearing once. The sequenced material came from PBMCs. This sequence was found in a woman aged 18-29 years in good health and CMV-seronegative. This rearrangement joins TRBV4-2 to TRBJ2-3, with TRBD2 matching 7 bases. The CDR3 spells CASSAGGTTDTQYF. The CDR3 coding sequence is TGTGCCAGCAGCGCCGGGGGGACCACAGATACGCAGTATTTT.